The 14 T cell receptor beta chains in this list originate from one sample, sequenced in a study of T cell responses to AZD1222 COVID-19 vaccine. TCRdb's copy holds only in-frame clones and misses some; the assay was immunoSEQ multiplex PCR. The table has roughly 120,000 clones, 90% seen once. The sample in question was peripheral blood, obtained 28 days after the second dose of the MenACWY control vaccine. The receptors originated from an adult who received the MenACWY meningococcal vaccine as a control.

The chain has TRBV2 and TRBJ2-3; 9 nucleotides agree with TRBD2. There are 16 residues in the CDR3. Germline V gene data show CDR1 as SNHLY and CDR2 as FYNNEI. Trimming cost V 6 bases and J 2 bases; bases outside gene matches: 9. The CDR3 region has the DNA TGTGCCAGCAGAATGAGGAGCGGGGGGACCACAGATACGCAGTATTTT. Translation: CASRMRSGGTTDTQYF.

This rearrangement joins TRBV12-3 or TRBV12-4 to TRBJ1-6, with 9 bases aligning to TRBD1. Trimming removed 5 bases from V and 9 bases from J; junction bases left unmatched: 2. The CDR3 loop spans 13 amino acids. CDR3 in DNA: TGTGCCAGCAGTGACAGGGGGGGTTCACCCCTCCACTTT. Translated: CASSDRGGSPLHF.

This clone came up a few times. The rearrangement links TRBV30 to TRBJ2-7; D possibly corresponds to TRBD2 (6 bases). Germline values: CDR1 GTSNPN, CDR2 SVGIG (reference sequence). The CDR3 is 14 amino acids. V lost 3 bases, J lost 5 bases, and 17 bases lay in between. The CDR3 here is CAWRRAGLNHEQYF. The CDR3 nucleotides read TGTGCCTGGAGAAGGGCGGGATTGAACCACGAGCAGTACTTC. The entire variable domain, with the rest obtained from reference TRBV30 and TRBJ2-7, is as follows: SQTIHQWPATLVQPVGSPLSLECTVEGTSNPNLYWYRQAAGRGLQLLFYSVGIGQISSEVPQNLSASRPQDRQFILSSKKLLLSDSGFYLCAWRRAGLNHEQYFGPGTRLTVT.

DNA of the CDR3: TGTGCCAGCAGCTCAAAGACAGGGGGGATCTCTGGAAACACCATATATTTT. It translates to CASSSKTGGISGNTIYF. The V call is TRBV7-7, the J call TRBJ1-3; 9 nucleotides agree with TRBD1. Looked up from germline, CDR1 is SSHAT and CDR2 is FNYEAQ (reference sequence). V was clipped by 4 bases and J by 0 bases; unmatched bases: 7. The length of the CDR3 is 17 residues.

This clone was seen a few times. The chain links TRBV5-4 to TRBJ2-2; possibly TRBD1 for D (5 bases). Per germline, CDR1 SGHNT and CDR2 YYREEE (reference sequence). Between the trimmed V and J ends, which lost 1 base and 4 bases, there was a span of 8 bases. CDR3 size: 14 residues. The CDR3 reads CASSLRGGTGELFF. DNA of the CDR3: TGTGCCAGCAGCTTGAGGGGTGGCACCGGGGAGCTGTTTTTT.

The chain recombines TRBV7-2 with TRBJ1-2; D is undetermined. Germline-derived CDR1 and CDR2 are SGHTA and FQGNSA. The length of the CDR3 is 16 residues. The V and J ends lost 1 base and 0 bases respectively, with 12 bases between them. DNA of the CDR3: TGTGCCAGCAGCTTAGACGGTCAGACTTCTAACTATGGCTACACCTTC. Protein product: CASSLDGQTSNYGYTF. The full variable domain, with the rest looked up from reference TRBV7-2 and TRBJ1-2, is GAGVSQSPSNKVTEKGKDVELRCDPISGHTALYWYRQSLGQGLEFLIYFQGNSAPDKSGLPSDRFSAERTGGSVSTLTIQRTQQEDSAVYLCASSLDGQTSNYGYTFGSGTRLTVV.

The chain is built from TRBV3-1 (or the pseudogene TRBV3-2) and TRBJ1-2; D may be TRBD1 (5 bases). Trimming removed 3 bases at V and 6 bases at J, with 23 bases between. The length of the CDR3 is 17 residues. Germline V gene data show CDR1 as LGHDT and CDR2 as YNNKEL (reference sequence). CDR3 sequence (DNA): TGTGCCAGCAGCCATTCAGGGCTCGTTATCTTTTCCGATGGCTACACCTTC. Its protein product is CASSHSGLVIFSDGYTF.

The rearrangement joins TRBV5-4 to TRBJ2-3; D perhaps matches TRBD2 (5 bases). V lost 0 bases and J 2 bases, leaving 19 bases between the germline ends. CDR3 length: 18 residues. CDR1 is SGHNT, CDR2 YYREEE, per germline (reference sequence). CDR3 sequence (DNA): TGTGCCAGCAGCTTGGCCTCCACTAGGAGAACTACCACAGATACGCAGTATTTT. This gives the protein CASSLASTRRTTTDTQYF.

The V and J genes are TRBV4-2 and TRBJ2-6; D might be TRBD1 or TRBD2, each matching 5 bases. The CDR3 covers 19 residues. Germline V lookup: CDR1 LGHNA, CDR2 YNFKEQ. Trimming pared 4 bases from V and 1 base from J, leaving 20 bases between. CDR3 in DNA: TGTGCCAGCAGCCTGCCTGTTTCGGGGCGGCTTTCTGGGGCCAACGTCCTGACTTTC. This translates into CASSLPVSGRLSGANVLTF.

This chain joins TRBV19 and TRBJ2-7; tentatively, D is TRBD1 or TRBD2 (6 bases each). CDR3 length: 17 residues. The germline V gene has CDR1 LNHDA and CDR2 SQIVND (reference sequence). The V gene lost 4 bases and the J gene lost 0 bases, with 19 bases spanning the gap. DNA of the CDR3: TGTGCCAGTAGTAGGAGCGCGGGACACCTCGCCTCCTACGAGCAGTACGTC. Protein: CASSRSAGHLASYEQYV.

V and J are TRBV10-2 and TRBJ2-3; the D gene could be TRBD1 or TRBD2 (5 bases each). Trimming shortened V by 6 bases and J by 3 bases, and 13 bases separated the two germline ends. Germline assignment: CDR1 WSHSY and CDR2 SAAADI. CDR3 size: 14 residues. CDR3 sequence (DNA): TGCGCCAGCAGGGGAGTGCAGGGTACAGATACGCAGTATTTT. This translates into CASRGVQGTDTQYF.

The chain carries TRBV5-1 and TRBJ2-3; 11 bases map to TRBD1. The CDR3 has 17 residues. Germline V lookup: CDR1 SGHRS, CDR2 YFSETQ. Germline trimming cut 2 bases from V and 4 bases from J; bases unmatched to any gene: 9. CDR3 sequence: CASSFERTGGAADTQYF. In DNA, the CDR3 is TGCGCCAGCAGCTTCGAAAGGACAGGGGGCGCGGCAGATACGCAGTATTTT.

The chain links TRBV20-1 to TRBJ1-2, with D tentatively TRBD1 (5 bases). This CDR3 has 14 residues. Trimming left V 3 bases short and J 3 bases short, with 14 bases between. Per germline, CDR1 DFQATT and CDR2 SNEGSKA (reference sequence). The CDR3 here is CSASTAQAHYGYTF. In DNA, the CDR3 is TGCAGTGCTAGTACGGCACAGGCTCACTATGGCTACACCTTC.

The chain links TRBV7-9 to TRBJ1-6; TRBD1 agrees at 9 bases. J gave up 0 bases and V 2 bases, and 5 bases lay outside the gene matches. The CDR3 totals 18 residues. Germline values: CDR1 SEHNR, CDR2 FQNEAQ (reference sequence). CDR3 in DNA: TGTGCCAGCAGCTTACCACAGGGGGCGAGCTCCTATAATTCACCCCTCCACTTT. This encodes CASSLPQGASSYNSPLHF.